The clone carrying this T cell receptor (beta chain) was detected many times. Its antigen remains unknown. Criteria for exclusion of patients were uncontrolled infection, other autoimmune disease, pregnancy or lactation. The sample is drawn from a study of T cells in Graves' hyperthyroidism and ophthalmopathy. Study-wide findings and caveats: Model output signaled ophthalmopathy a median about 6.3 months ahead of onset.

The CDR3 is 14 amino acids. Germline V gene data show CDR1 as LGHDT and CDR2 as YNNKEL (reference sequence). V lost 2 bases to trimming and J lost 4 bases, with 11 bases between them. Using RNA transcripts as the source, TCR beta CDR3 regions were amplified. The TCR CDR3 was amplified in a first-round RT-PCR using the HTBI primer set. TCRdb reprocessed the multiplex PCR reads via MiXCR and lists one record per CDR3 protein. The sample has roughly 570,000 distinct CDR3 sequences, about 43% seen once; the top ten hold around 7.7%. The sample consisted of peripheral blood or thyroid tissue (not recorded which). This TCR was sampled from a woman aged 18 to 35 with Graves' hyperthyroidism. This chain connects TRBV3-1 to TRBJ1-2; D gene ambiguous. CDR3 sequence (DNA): TGTGCCAGCAGCCAATCCTGGGCGGGCTATGGCTACACCTTC. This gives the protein CASSQSWAGYGYTF.